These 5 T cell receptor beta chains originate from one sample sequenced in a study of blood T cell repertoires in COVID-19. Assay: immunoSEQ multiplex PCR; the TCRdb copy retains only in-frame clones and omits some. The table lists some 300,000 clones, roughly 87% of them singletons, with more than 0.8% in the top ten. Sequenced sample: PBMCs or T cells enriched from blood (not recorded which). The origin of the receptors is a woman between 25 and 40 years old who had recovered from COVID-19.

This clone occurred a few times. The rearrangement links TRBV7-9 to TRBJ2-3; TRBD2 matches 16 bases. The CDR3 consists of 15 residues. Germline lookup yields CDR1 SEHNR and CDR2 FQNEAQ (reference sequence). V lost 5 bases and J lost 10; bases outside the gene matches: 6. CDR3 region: CASSPGTSGGDPQYF. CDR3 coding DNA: TGTGCCAGCAGCCCCGGGACTAGCGGGGGGGATCCGCAGTATTTT.

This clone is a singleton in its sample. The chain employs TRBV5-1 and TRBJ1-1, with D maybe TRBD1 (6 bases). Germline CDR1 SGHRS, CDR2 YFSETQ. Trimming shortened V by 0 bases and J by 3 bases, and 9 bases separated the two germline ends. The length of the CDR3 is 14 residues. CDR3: CASSLVAGDTEAFF. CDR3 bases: TGCGCCAGCAGCTTGGTCGCAGGGGACACTGAAGCTTTCTTT.

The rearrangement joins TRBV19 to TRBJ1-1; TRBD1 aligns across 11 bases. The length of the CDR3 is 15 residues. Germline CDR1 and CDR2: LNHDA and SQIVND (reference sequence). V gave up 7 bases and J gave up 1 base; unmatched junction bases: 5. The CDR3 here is CASTRDRGANTEAFF. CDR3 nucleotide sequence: TGTGCCAGTACCCGGGACAGGGGGGCGAACACTGAAGCTTTCTTT. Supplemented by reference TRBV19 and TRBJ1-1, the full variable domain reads DGGITQSPKYLFRKEGQNVTLSCEQNLNHDAMYWYRQDPGQGLRLIYYSQIVNDFQKGDIAEGYSVSREKKESFPLTVTSAQKNPTAFYLCASTRDRGANTEAFFGQGTRLTVV.

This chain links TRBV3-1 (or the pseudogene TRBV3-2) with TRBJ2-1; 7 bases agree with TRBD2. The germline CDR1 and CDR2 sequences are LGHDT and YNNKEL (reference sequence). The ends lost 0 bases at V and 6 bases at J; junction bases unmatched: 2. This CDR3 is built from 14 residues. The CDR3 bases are TGTGCCAGCAGCCAAGAGCGGGGGTTCAATGAGCAGTTCTTC. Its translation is CASSQERGFNEQFF.

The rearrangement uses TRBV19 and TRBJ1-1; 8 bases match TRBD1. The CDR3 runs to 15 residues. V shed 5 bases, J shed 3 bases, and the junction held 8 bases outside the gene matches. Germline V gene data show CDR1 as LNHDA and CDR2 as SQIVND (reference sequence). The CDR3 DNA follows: TGTGCCAGTAGTGACAGGGGCTTATCGGACACTGAAGCTTTCTTT. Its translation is CASSDRGLSDTEAFF.